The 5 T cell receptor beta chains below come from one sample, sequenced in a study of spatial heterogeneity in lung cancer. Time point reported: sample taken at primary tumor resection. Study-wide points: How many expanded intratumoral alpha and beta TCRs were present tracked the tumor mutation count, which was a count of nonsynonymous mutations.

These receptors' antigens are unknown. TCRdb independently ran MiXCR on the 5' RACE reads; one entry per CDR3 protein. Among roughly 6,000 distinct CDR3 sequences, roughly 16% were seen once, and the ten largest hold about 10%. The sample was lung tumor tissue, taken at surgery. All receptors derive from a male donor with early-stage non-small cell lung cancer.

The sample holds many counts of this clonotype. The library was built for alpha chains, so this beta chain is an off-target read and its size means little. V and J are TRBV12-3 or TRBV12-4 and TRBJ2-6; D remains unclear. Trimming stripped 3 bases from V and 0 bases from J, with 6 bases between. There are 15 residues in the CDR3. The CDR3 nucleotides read TGTGCCAGCAGTTTGATAGGCTCTGGGGCCAACGTCCTGACTTTC. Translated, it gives CASSLIGSGANVLTF.

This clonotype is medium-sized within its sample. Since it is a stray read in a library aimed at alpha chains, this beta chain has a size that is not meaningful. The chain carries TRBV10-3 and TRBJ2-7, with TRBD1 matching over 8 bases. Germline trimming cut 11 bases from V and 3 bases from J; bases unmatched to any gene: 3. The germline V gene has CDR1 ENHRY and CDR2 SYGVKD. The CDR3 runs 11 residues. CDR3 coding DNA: TGTGCCCCCGGACAGGGCTACGAGCAGTACTTC. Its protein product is CAPGQGYEQYF.

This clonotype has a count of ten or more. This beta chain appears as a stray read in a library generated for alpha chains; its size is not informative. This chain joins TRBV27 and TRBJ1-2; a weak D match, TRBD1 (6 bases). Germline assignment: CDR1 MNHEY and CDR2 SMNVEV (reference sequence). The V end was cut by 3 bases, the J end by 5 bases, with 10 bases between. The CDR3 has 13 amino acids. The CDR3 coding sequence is TGTGCCAGCAGTTTCGACAGGAAGTATGGCTACACCTTC. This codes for CASSFDRKYGYTF.

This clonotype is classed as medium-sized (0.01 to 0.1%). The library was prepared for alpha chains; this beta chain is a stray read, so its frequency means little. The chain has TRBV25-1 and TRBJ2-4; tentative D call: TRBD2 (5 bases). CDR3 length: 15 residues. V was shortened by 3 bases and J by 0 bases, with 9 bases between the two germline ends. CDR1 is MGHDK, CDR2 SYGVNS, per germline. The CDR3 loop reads CASSDSGLAKNIQYF. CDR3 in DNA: TGTGCCAGCAGTGACTCTGGACTAGCCAAAAACATTCAGTACTTC. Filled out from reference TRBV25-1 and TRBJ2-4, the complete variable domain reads EADIYQTPRYLVIGTGKKITLECSQTMGHDKMYWYQQDPGMELHLIHYSYGVNSTEKGDLSSESTVSRIRTEHFPLTLESARPSHTSQYLCASSDSGLAKNIQYFGAGTRLSVL.

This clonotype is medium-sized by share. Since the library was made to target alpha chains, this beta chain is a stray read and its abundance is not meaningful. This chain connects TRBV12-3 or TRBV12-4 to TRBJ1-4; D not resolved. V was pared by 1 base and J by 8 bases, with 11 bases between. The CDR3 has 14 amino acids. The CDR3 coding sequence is TGTGCCAGCAGTTTAGTTCTGGTGGGGGAAAAACTGTTTTTT. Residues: CASSLVLVGEKLFF.